This T cell receptor beta chain was sequenced in a study of T-cell reconstitution after alpha-beta-depleted transplantation in children. Germline V gives CDR1 SGHRS, CDR2 YFSETQ. The V segment lost 4 bases and the J segment 0 bases; nucleotides outside the gene matches: 5. The CDR3 loop spans 15 amino acids. It was with unique molecular identifiers that the TCRbeta library was prepared. MiXCR was run by TCRdb on the PCR reads, yielding one entry per CDR3 protein. The table lists 500,000 or so distinct CDR3 sequences, about 31% of them singletons. This clonotype has only a few counts. The source material was PBMCs from the stem cell graft donor, sampled from the stem cell graft. This sequence originates from a human donor who donated a stem cell graft to a child with aplastic anemia. The chain uses TRBV5-1 and TRBJ2-3, with TRBD2 matching over 7 bases. The CDR3 sequence is CASSPRLASTDTQYF. CDR3 sequence (DNA): TGCGCCAGCAGCCCGAGACTAGCCAGCACAGATACGCAGTATTTT.